Presented here are 10 T cell receptor beta chains from one specimen sequenced in a study of T cell responses to AZD1222 COVID-19 vaccine. TCRdb keeps only in-frame clones here, not all; method: immunoSEQ multiplex PCR. The sample includes some 66,000 clones, about 88% seen only once; the top ten take around 30%. The sequencing here drew on peripheral blood, taken 28 days after the second AZD1222 dose. The receptor source for this set is an adult who received the AZD1222 COVID-19 vaccine.

In its sample, this clone was seen a few times. This same CDR3 is encoded by further DNA sequences in the sample. V gene TRBV4-3 combines with J gene TRBJ1-1; D uncertain. Germline values: CDR1 LGHNA, CDR2 YSLEER. This CDR3 is built from 13 residues. V was pared by 1 base and J by 2 bases, with 5 bases between. The CDR3 here is CASSQAGNTEAFF. The DNA of the CDR3 is TGCGCCAGCAGCCAAGCCGGTAACACTGAAGCTTTCTTT.

The chain links TRBV4-3 to TRBJ2-1; D not resolved. The CDR3 sequence is 14 residues long. V lost 0 bases and J 6 bases, leaving 9 bases between the germline ends. The germline V gene encodes CDR1 LGHNA and CDR2 YSLEER. CDR3 coding DNA: TGCGCCAGCAGCCAAGATGGCGGCACCAATGAGCAGTTCTTC. It yields the protein CASSQDGGTNEQFF.

The J gene is TRBJ1-3, the V gene TRBV5-1; 11 bases are shared with TRBD1. The germline CDR1 and CDR2 sequences are SGHRS and YFSETQ. The CDR3 consists of 19 residues. Trimming removed 5 bases from V and 7 bases from J; junction bases left unmatched: 20. DNA for the CDR3: TGCGCCAGCAGTTTTGGGACAGGGGGTCTGAAAGGAAGAGGGAACACCATATATTTT. Protein product: CASSFGTGGLKGRGNTIYF.

The chain has TRBV5-4 and TRBJ2-2; D gene unclear. The CDR3 loop spans 13 amino acids. Germline CDR1 is SGHNT and CDR2 is YYREEE (reference sequence). With 1 base removed from V and 8 bases from J, the gap between germline ends came to 9 bases. This CDR3 reads CASSLLVSGELFF. The CDR3 nucleotides read TGTGCCAGCAGCTTGCTGGTGTCGGGGGAGCTGTTTTTT.

The gene calls are TRBV11-2 and TRBJ1-6; the D is unclear. The ends were cut back, 3 bases at V and 0 bases at J, with 6 bases in the middle. The CDR3 extends over 15 amino acids. Germline lookup yields CDR1 SGHAT and CDR2 FQNNGV. CDR3 residues: CASSFRSSYNSPLHF. CDR3 DNA: TGTGCCAGCAGCTTCAGGAGCTCCTATAATTCACCCCTCCACTTT.

The rearrangement links TRBV22-1 to TRBJ2-3; the table's D call, TRBD2, has no DNA check behind it. TRBV22-1 is a pseudogene segment. This CDR3 spans 15 amino acids. The CDR3: CPGRLQRVRADTQYF. The CDR3 nucleotides read TGTCCTGGGAGACTCCAGCGGGTTAGGGCAGATACGCAGTATTTT.

The rearrangement uses TRBV14 and TRBJ1-4; 10 nucleotides line up with TRBD1. The CDR3 has 15 amino acids. The germline CDR1 and CDR2 sequences are SGHDN and FVKESK. The V segment lost 2 bases and the J segment 6 bases; nucleotides outside the gene matches: 3. CDR3 amino acids: CASSQLGTGDEKLFF. CDR3 bases: TGTGCCAGCAGCCAACTCGGGACAGGGGATGAAAAACTGTTTTTT.

CDR3 nucleotides: TGTGCCAGTCGCGGGGAGGGAACTGTTAGGACGCAGAACACTGAAGCTTTCTTT. This translates into CASRGEGTVRTQNTEAFF. J is TRBJ1-1 and V is TRBV19; no definite D call. CDR1 is LNHDA and CDR2 is SQIVND in the germline V gene (reference sequence). Trimming stripped 8 bases from V and 1 base from J, with 26 bases between. This CDR3 comprises 18 residues.

The rearrangement links TRBV6-5 to TRBJ2-7; TRBD1 matches 7 bases. The CDR3 loop spans 13 amino acids. Germline assignment: CDR1 MNHEY and CDR2 SVGAGI. Trimming took 6 bases from V and 3 from J; bases not matched to a gene: 5. CDR3: CASRTGPNYEQYF. Here the CDR3 DNA reads TGTGCCAGCAGGACAGGGCCGAACTACGAGCAGTACTTC.

This rearrangement joins TRBV7-8 to TRBJ1-1; no firm D call. V was clipped by 3 bases and J by 3 bases, with 11 bases between them. Germline V gene lookup returns CDR1 SGHVS and CDR2 FQNEAQ. The CDR3 spans 14 residues. CDR3 in DNA: TGTGCCAGCAGCTTTATGGGTGGGGACACTGAAGCTTTCTTT. It codes for CASSFMGGDTEAFF.